In its sample, the clone carrying this T cell receptor (beta chain) was seen a few times. This sample stems from a study of regulatory T cells in long-lasting Graves disease. Trimming removed 4 bases from V and 4 bases from J; junction bases left unmatched: 14. This CDR3 spans 17 amino acids. Germline CDR1 and CDR2: SEHNR and FQNEAQ (reference sequence). Arm-PCR with iRepertoire HTBI primers amplified the CDR3 regions for these TCR beta libraries. TCRdb fed the multiplex PCR reads into MiXCR, producing one record per CDR3 protein. The sample yields 500,000 or so distinct CDR3 sequences, around 15% seen once. Time point noted: newly diagnosed GD, antithyroid drugs for less than 3 months. Isolated PBMC RNA provided the starting material for the TCR library. The data also belong to a second study, concerning T cells in Graves' hyperthyroidism and ophthalmopathy. This second study notes: Researchers ran a first-round RT-PCR on the TCR CDR3 using the HTBI primer set.

The receptor was isolated from a man in his forties with Graves disease. Here the sequenced sample was peripheral blood mononuclear cells (PBMCs), taken at new diagnosis, from a patient treated with antithyroid drugs. The chain links TRBV7-9 to TRBJ2-7, with 9 bases that match TRBD2. CDR3 amino acids: CASSYGLAGSGSYEQYF. Here the CDR3 DNA reads TGTGCCAGCAGCTATGGGCTAGCGGGGAGTGGTTCTTACGAGCAGTACTTC. The complete variable domain, with remaining parts taken from reference TRBV7-9 and TRBJ2-7, reads DTGVSQNPRHKITKRGQNVTFRCDPISEHNRLYWYRQTLGQGPEFLTYFQNEAQLEKSRLLSDRFSAERPKGSFSTLEIQRTEQGDSAMYLCASSYGLAGSGSYEQYFGPGTRLTVT.